This T cell receptor (beta chain) was found in a study of blood T cell repertoires in COVID-19. Study context: COVID-19 samples collected from the United States, Italy and Spain covered acute and convalescent phases. PBMCs, B-cell-depleted T cells, or T cells were the source of the cDNA or gDNA that made up the material.

V lost 6 bases to trimming and J lost 3 bases; unmatched junction nucleotides: 7. CDR3 length equals 15 residues. From germline, CDR1 is LNHDA and CDR2 SQIVND (reference sequence). Many counts were recorded for this clone. Some clones are missing from TCRdb's copy, which holds only in-frame ones; the method was immunoSEQ multiplex PCR. This sample has hundreds of thousands of clones; about four fifths occur once, and the top ten carry more than 8%. Sequences were obtained from peripheral blood. The chain joins TRBV19 to TRBJ2-7; TRBD2 agrees at 11 bases. This TCR came from a woman between 50 and 59 years old who had recovered from COVID-19. CDR3 loop: CASRQTSGSFYEQYF. As DNA, the CDR3 is TGTGCCAGTAGGCAAACTAGCGGGAGTTTCTACGAGCAGTACTTC.